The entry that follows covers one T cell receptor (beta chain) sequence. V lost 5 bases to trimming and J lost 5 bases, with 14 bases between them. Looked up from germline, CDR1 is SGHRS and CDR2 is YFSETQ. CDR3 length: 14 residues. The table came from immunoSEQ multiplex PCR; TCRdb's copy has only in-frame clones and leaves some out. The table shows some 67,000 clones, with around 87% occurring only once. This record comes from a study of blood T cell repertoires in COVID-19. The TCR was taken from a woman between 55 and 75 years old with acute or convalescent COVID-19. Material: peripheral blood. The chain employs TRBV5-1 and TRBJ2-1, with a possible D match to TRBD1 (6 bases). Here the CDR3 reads CASSNPYRDNEQFF. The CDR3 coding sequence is TGCGCCAGCAGTAACCCCTACAGGGACAATGAGCAGTTCTTC.